The rows below give T cell receptor beta chains drawn from one sample of a study of T cell changes during pregnancy in multiple sclerosis. Only in-frame clones appear in the TCRdb table, and some are missing; sequencing was by immunoSEQ multiplex PCR. This table has about 77,000 clones, around 89% appearing once. Sequencing used peripheral blood, obtained before pregnancy. These receptors all come from a female donor with multiple sclerosis, enrolled in a pregnancy study. Each CDR3 is given with its conserved first and last residue. The D gene is left open where the match is weak. Clone size, where shown, is once, few, many, or a class for clones that have expanded.

d_call	v_call	cdr3_length	clone_size	j_call	cdr3_aa	cdr3_nt
-	TRBV19	15	-	TRBJ1-2	CASSPRQDPYYGYTF	TGTGCCAGTAGTCCTAGACAGGACCCCTACTATGGCTACACCTTC
-	TRBV11-3	16	-	TRBJ2-5	CASSAGGSWGQETQYF	TGTGCCAGCAGCGCCGGGGGAAGTTGGGGCCAAGAGACCCAGTACTTC
-	TRBV7-9	14	once	TRBJ1-2	CASSSQGGGYGYTF	TGTGCCAGCAGCTCTCAGGGCGGTGGCTATGGCTACACCTTC
TRBD2	TRBV4-2	15	-	TRBJ2-4	CASSQPRTSGTIQYF	TGTGCCAGCAGCCAACCTCGGACTAGCGGAACCATTCAGTACTTC
TRBD2	TRBV29-1	16	-	TRBJ2-7	CSVGVAGSPSSYEQYF	TGCAGCGTTGGAGTAGCGGGGTCACCGTCGTCGTACGAGCAGTACTTC
-	TRBV7-9	12	-	TRBJ1-2	CASTTVNYGYTF	TGTGCCAGCACCACAGTCAACTATGGCTACACCTTC
TRBD2	TRBV5-1	15	-	TRBJ2-7	CASSSSGTSGYEQYF	TGCGCCAGCAGCTCTTCGGGGACTAGCGGGTACGAGCAGTACTTC
-	TRBV9	15	-	TRBJ1-2	CASSPRPGTTNGYTF	TGTGCCAGCAGCCCTCGTCCCGGGACAACCAATGGCTACACCTTC
-	TRBV4-3	16	-	TRBJ1-2	CASSQDLGATNYGYTF	TGCGCCAGCAGCCAAGATCTTGGGGCAACTAACTATGGCTACACCTTC
TRBD1	TRBV10-1	16	-	TRBJ2-7	CASFSYRDRVPYEQYF	TGCGCCAGCTTCTCATACCGGGACAGGGTTCCCTACGAGCAGTACTTC
-	TRBV30	13	-	TRBJ1-2	CAWSQGSDYGYTF	TGTGCCTGGAGTCAGGGGAGCGACTATGGCTACACCTTC
TRBD1	TRBV7-8	13	-	TRBJ1-6	CASSLYRGSPLHF	TGTGCCAGCAGCTTGTACAGGGGTTCACCCCTCCACTTT
-	TRBV9	13	-	TRBJ1-2	CASSVGPDYGYTF	TGTGCCAGCAGCGTAGGGCCAGACTATGGCTACACCTTC
TRBD2	TRBV7-9	18	-	TRBJ2-4	CASSLFRGELLAKNIQYF	TGTGCCAGCAGCTTGTTCCGGGGGGAACTTTTAGCCAAAAACATTCAGTACTTC
-	TRBV6-1	14	-	TRBJ2-5	CASSEIATRETQYF	TGTGCCAGCAGTGAGATAGCGACTAGGGAGACCCAGTACTTC
-	TRBV30	14	-	TRBJ1-1	CAWTGARTETEAFF	TGTGCCTGGACCGGGGCCCGGACAGAAACTGAAGCTTTCTTT
TRBD1	TRBV29-1	12	-	TRBJ1-2	CSGLGQNYGYTF	TGCAGCGGCCTGGGACAGAACTATGGCTACACCTTC
-	TRBV18	14	once	TRBJ2-5	CASSPDQGQETQYF	TGTGCCAGCTCACCCGACCAGGGCCAAGAGACCCAGTACTTC
-	TRBV30	14	-	TRBJ2-2	CAWRARLDPGELFF	TGTGCCTGGAGAGCCCGACTAGATCCCGGGGAGCTGTTTTTT
-	TRBV30	13	once	TRBJ2-1	CAWMVGGSNEQFF	TGTGCCTGGATGGTAGGAGGCTCCAATGAGCAGTTCTTC
-	TRBV30	14	-	TRBJ1-1	CAWNPQGWNTEAFF	TGTGCCTGGAACCCACAGGGATGGAACACTGAAGCTTTCTTT
-	TRBV6-5	12	-	TRBJ2-7	CASSPSSYEQYF	TGTGCCAGCAGCCCAAGTAGCTACGAGCAGTACTTC
TRBD1	TRBV5-1	16	once	TRBJ1-3	CASSDARQGPGNTIYF	TGCGCCAGCAGCGACGCTAGACAGGGACCTGGAAACACCATATATTTT
TRBD2	TRBV5-1	15	-	TRBJ2-7	CASSLVAGGAYEQYF	TGCGCCAGCAGCTTGGTTGCGGGGGGCGCCTACGAGCAGTACTTC
-	TRBV7-2	16	-	TRBJ2-7	CASSLWMAGASYEQYF	TGTGCCAGCAGCTTATGGATGGCGGGGGCGAGCTACGAGCAGTACTTC
-	TRBV6-1	12	-	TRBJ1-2	CASADTNYGYTF	TGTGCCAGCGCCGACACGAACTATGGCTACACCTTC
TRBD2	TRBV7-2	16	-	TRBJ2-4	CASSPRGTSGGGIQYF	TGTGCCAGCAGCCCCCGGGGGACTAGCGGGGGAGGCATTCAGTACTTC
TRBD1	TRBV6-1	15	-	TRBJ1-5	CASSERDSSNQPQHF	TGTGCCAGCAGTGAAAGGGACAGTAGCAATCAGCCCCAGCATTTT
-	TRBV14	13	-	TRBJ2-2	CASSQSRTGELFF	TGTGCCAGCAGCCAATCTAGAACTGGGGAGCTGTTTTTT
TRBD1	TRBV4-1	15	-	TRBJ2-3	CASSHLTGGRNTQYF	TGCGCCAGCAGCCACTTAACAGGGGGCAGGAATACGCAGTATTTT
-	TRBV13	14	once	TRBJ1-2	CASSSGAGDGGYTF	TGTGCCAGCAGCTCAGGGGCAGGGGATGGCGGCTACACCTTC
-	TRBV5-4	14	-	TRBJ1-2	CASSTRVGDYGYTF	TGTGCCAGCAGTACCAGGGTGGGCGACTATGGCTACACCTTC
-	TRBV4-2	15	-	TRBJ1-1	CASSASPGSNTEAFF	TGTGCCAGCAGCGCATCCCCGGGGAGTAACACTGAAGCTTTCTTT
-	TRBV7-8	14	-	TRBJ1-6	CASSYYRDNSFLHF	TGTGCCAGCAGCTACTACCGGGACAACTCTTTCCTCCACTTT
-	TRBV4-2	17	-	TRBJ1-1	CASSQLKGGQVKTEAFF	TGTGCCAGCAGCCAGCTGAAGGGGGGGCAGGTGAAGACTGAAGCTTTCTTT
-	TRBV18	15	-	TRBJ2-2	CASSPYREEGGELFF	TGTGCCAGCTCACCCTACAGGGAAGAAGGCGGGGAGCTGTTTTTT
TRBD2	TRBV27	14	once	TRBJ2-3	CASSFGLDTDTQYF	TGTGCCAGCAGTTTCGGACTAGACACAGATACGCAGTATTTT
TRBD1	TRBV7-3	17	once	TRBJ2-1	CASSLTDRGRVVDEQFF	TGTGCCAGCAGCTTAACGGACAGGGGGCGCGTGGTCGATGAGCAGTTCTTC
TRBD1	TRBV18	14	-	TRBJ1-3	CASSSGGLGNTIYF	TGTGCCAGCTCATCAGGGGGCTTGGGAAACACCATATATTTT
-	TRBV27	12	-	TRBJ1-1	CASTGGGQEAFF	TGTGCCAGCACCGGGGGAGGGCAAGAAGCTTTCTTT
-	TRBV4-2	16	-	TRBJ2-3	CASSQALAVGPDTQYF	TGTGCCAGCAGCCAAGCCTTAGCGGTTGGGCCAGATACGCAGTATTTT
TRBD1	TRBV2	15	-	TRBJ1-2	CASSRGQGTNYGYTF	TGTGCCAGCAGTCGGGGACAGGGAACGAACTATGGCTACACCTTC